These T cell receptor beta chains were read from a single sample in a study of beta chain features in type 1 diabetes. Clones were sequenced by immunoSEQ multiplex PCR, and TCRdb holds only the in-frame ones, with some missing. Of about 150,000 clones in the sample, approximately 7.9% were seen once. The material sequenced was central memory CD4+ T cells from blood. These receptors were obtained from a man younger than 35 with type 1 diabetes. CDR3s include the opening cysteine and the closing phenylalanine or tryptophan. Each record gives: clone size, V gene, D gene, J gene, CDR3 protein, CDR3 DNA. The D gene is left open where the match is weak. Size is omitted from some rows. Given values are once, few, many or a class for expanded clones.

>few|TRBV6-6|TRBD1|TRBJ2-2
CASSKTPWDRGGELFF
TGTGCCAGCAGTAAAACCCCCTGGGACAGGGGCGGGGAGCTGTTTTTT
>-|TRBV2|TRBD1|TRBJ1-1
CASSRQGGNTEAFF
TGTGCCAGCAGCCGACAGGGTGGGAACACTGAAGCTTTCTTT
>-|TRBV7-2|-|TRBJ2-3
CASSFTGFGTDTQYF
TGTGCCAGCAGCTTCACAGGGTTTGGCACAGATACGCAGTATTTT
>many|TRBV9|-|TRBJ1-5
CASSVSGDNQPQHF
TGTGCCAGCAGCGTATCAGGTGACAATCAGCCCCAGCATTTT
>-|TRBV28|-|TRBJ1-4
CASIPTVGRNPFF
TGTGCCAGCATCCCTACGGTGGGGAGGAATCCGTTTTTT
>few|TRBV11-2|TRBD1|TRBJ2-7
CASSLTGDGYEQYF
TGTGCCAGCAGCTTAACAGGGGATGGCTACGAGCAGTACTTC
>-|TRBV19|TRBD1|TRBJ1-5
CASSRPGQGHGQPQHF
TGTGCCAGTAGTAGACCGGGACAGGGGCATGGTCAGCCCCAGCATTTT
>-|TRBV7-9|-|TRBJ2-3
CASSFREGRTDTQYF
TGTGCCAGCAGCTTTAGGGAAGGGAGGACAGATACGCAGTATTTT
>-|TRBV6-5|TRBD1|TRBJ2-7
CASSYGTGGSYEQYF
TGTGCCAGCAGTTATGGGACAGGGGGATCCTACGAGCAGTACTTC
>-|TRBV9|-|TRBJ2-7
CASSPRTVSHEQYF
TGTGCCAGCAGCCCTCGGACAGTCTCCCACGAGCAGTACTTC
>few|TRBV5-1|-|TRBJ2-7
CASSLELGSYEQYF
TGCGCCAGCAGCTTGGAGCTGGGCAGCTACGAGCAGTACTTC
>-|TRBV10-1|TRBD2|TRBJ2-1
CASSESGLSYNEQFF
TGCGCCAGCAGTGAGTCGGGACTATCCTACAATGAGCAGTTCTTC
>few|TRBV28|-|TRBJ1-6
CASRGSGYSPLHF
TGTGCCAGCAGGGGGTCGGGGTATTCACCCCTCCACTTT
>many|TRBV29-1|-|TRBJ2-3
CSVERGTDTQYF
TGCAGCGTCGAGCGGGGCACAGATACGCAGTATTTT
>-|TRBV19|-|TRBJ2-7
CASSIRPGGEQYF
TGTGCCAGTAGTATCCGGCCTGGGGGGGAGCAGTACTTC
>few|TRBV7-2|TRBD1|TRBJ2-5
CASSLRQGYGETQYF
TGTGCCAGCAGCCTAAGACAGGGGTATGGAGAGACCCAGTACTTC
>few|TRBV7-2|-|TRBJ2-3
CASSKYPTDTQYF
TGTGCCAGCAGCAAATATCCCACAGATACGCAGTATTTT
>-|TRBV4-3|-|TRBJ2-1
CASSHQWTAPYNEQFF
TGCGCCAGCAGCCACCAATGGACAGCCCCCTACAATGAGCAGTTCTTC
>few|TRBV19|-|TRBJ2-1
CASSIGQNNEQFF
TGTGCCAGTAGTATAGGACAGAACAATGAGCAGTTCTTC
>few|TRBV5-4|-|TRBJ2-3
CASSPPGLDTQYF
TGTGCCAGCAGCCCCCCGGGGTTGGATACGCAGTATTTT
>few|TRBV18|-|TRBJ1-5
CASSEGRSNQPQHF
TGTGCCAGCTCGGAGGGGCGTAGCAATCAGCCCCAGCATTTT
>-|TRBV7-2|TRBD2|TRBJ2-5
CASSLGAGGETQYF
TGTGCCAGCAGCTTAGGAGCGGGAGGAGAGACCCAGTACTTC
>few|TRBV29-1|-|TRBJ2-7
CSVLDRVLSYEQYF
TGCAGCGTTCTGGACAGAGTTCTCTCCTACGAGCAGTACTTC
>-|TRBV4-3|-|TRBJ2-5
CASSQDITDQETQYF
TGCGCCAGCAGCCAAGATATCACAGACCAAGAGACCCAGTACTTC
>-|TRBV7-2|-|TRBJ1-5
CASSLGTHQPQHF
TGTGCCAGCAGCTTAGGTACTCATCAGCCCCAGCATTTT
>once|TRBV7-2|TRBD1|TRBJ1-2
CASSLDTGDYGYTF
TGTGCCAGCAGCTTGGATACAGGGGACTATGGCTACACCTTC
>-|TRBV29-1|-|TRBJ2-1
CSVGADYSSYNEQFF
TGCAGCGTTGGAGCAGACTATTCCTCCTACAATGAGCAGTTCTTC
>-|TRBV28|TRBD1|TRBJ2-5
CASRAGTADRQETQYF
TGTGCCAGCAGGGCCGGGACAGCGGACCGTCAAGAGACCCAGTACTTC
>few|TRBV10-3|TRBD2|TRBJ2-2
CAISEFAGGNTGELFF
TGTGCCATCAGTGAGTTTGCGGGAGGGAACACCGGGGAGCTGTTTTTT
>few|TRBV11-2|-|TRBJ2-6
CASSIQGSGANVLTF
TGTGCCAGCAGCATTCAGGGCTCGGGGGCCAACGTCCTGACTTTC
>few|TRBV5-1|TRBD2|TRBJ2-5
CASRAGTSGGETQYF
TGCGCCAGCAGAGCCGGGACTAGCGGGGGTGAGACCCAGTACTTC
>-|TRBV6-5|-|TRBJ1-5
CASAPQAGSNQPQHF
TGTGCCAGCGCTCCACAGGCAGGAAGCAATCAGCCCCAGCATTTT
>-|TRBV18|-|TRBJ2-3
CASSPPGARKDTQYF
TGTGCCAGCTCACCACCGGGGGCGCGCAAAGATACGCAGTATTTT
>-|TRBV7-2|-|TRBJ1-3
CASSPNTGNTIYF
TGTGCCAGCAGCCCGAACACGGGAAACACCATATATTTT
>few|TRBV19|-|TRBJ1-5
CVLNTGQPNQPQHF
TGTGTCCTAAATACCGGACAGCCGAATCAGCCCCAGCATTTT
>-|TRBV4-3|TRBD1|TRBJ1-6
CASSQVSRGRSPLHF
TGCGCCAGCAGCCAAGTATCAAGGGGGCGGTCACCCCTCCACTTT
>few|TRBV5-4|TRBD2|TRBJ2-7
CASSSPTSVAYEQYF
TGTGCCAGCAGCTCCCCGACTAGCGTAGCCTACGAGCAGTACTTC
>few|TRBV5-4|-|TRBJ2-3
CASSLGSAADTQYF
TGTGCCAGCAGCTTGGGGAGTGCAGCAGATACGCAGTATTTT
>few|TRBV18|-|TRBJ1-4
CASSPRLTPGEKLFF
TGTGCCAGCTCACCACGACTGACCCCGGGGGAAAAACTGTTTTTT
>many|TRBV29-1|TRBD2|TRBJ2-3
CSEALAGGPGDTQYF
TGCAGCGAGGCACTAGCGGGAGGGCCTGGAGATACGCAGTATTTT
>-|TRBV5-6|TRBD1|TRBJ2-5
CASRFAGTGEETQYF
TGTGCCAGCAGATTTGCCGGGACAGGGGAAGAGACCCAGTACTTC
>-|TRBV5-1|-|TRBJ2-1
CASSLPTAYNEQFF
TGCGCCAGCAGCTTGCCGACTGCCTACAATGAGCAGTTCTTC
>few|TRBV5-1|TRBD1|TRBJ2-3
CASSRTGDTQYF
TGCGCCAGCAGCCGGACAGGAGATACGCAGTATTTT
>few|TRBV29-1|-|TRBJ2-2
CSVGLAGELFF
TGCAGCGTTGGACTGGCCGGGGAGCTGTTTTTT
>few|TRBV30|TRBD2|TRBJ2-7
CAWSPSGGQNEQYF
TGTGCCTGGAGTCCAAGCGGGGGGCAAAACGAGCAGTACTTC
>-|TRBV5-4|TRBD2|TRBJ2-3
CASSMASGSFTDTQYF
TGTGCCAGCAGCATGGCTAGCGGGAGTTTCACAGATACGCAGTATTTT